One and the same sample provided the 5 T cell receptor beta chains below, sequenced in a study of Ad26.COV2.S vaccination and SARS-CoV-2 variants. Data came from immunoSEQ multiplex PCR; TCRdb stores just in-frame clones and leaves some out. This repertoire shows about 450,000 clones, roughly nine tenths found once; its top ten account for about 2.5%. Treatment noted: roughly 19 received Ad26.COV2.S at low or high dose, single or two shots; about 5 received placebo; per-sample allocation not given. Collection of samples fell on day 63 after the first vaccine or placebo injection. The sequenced sample was peripheral blood, obtained in a trial of Ad26.COV2.S vaccine versus placebo. The receptors were sampled from a person between 18 and 60 years old who received the Ad26.COV2.S COVID-19 vaccine or a placebo.

The V and J genes are TRBV19 and TRBJ2-5, with 11 bases matching TRBD2. The length of the CDR3 is 15 residues. The trim removed 3 bases at V and 1 base at J, leaving 1 base unmatched. Germline V gene data show CDR1 as LNHDA and CDR2 as SQIVND (reference sequence). The CDR3 DNA follows: TGTGCCAGTAGTATGGGACTAGCGGCCCAAGAGACCCAGTACTTC. As protein: CASSMGLAAQETQYF.

The chain couples TRBV18 to TRBJ1-3, with D hard to call. Germline V CDR1 and CDR2: KGHSH, LQKENI. V lost 1 base, J lost 7 bases, and 14 bases lay in between. This CDR3 has 15 residues. As DNA, the CDR3 is TGTGCCAGCTCACCACGCACACCCGGAGAGAACACCATATATTTT. Its translation: CASSPRTPGENTIYF. Drawing the rest from reference TRBV18 and TRBJ1-3, the complete variable domain is NAGVMQNPRHLVRRRGQEARLRCSPMKGHSHVYWYRQLPEEGLKFMVYLQKENIIDESGMPKERFSAEFPKEGPSILRIQQVVRGDSAAYFCASSPRTPGENTIYFGEGSWLTVV.

The chain joins TRBV6-5 to TRBJ1-4; D is ambiguous. The germline V and J ends were trimmed by 6 bases and 6 bases, with 14 bases remaining between them. Germline values: CDR1 MNHEY, CDR2 SVGAGI. CDR3 length equals 14 residues. CDR3: CASSLGYTDEKLFF. CDR3 nucleotides: TGTGCCAGCAGCCTTGGATATACAGATGAAAAACTGTTTTTT.

This clone was seen a single time. This chain links TRBV28 with TRBJ1-6; 9 nucleotides agree with TRBD1. The CDR3 length is 12 residues. The germline V gene encodes CDR1 MDHEN and CDR2 SYDVKM. V shed 8 bases and J 13 bases; nucleotides not matched to a gene: 6. The CDR3 region has the DNA TGTGCCAGCGGGGGACAGGGATTCCCCCTCCACTTT. Protein sequence: CASGGQGFPLHF.

With respect to this clone: The sample has other DNA sequences that encode this CDR3 too. The gene calls are TRBV18 and TRBJ1-5, with D possibly TRBD1 on 6 matching bases. Between the trimmed V and J ends, which lost 6 bases and 5 bases, there was a span of 11 bases. The CDR3 contains 13 residues. In germline, CDR1 is KGHSH, CDR2 LQKENI. CDR3 DNA sequence: TGTGCCAGCTCCCCCAGGGGAGATCAGCCCCAGCATTTT. As protein: CASSPRGDQPQHF.